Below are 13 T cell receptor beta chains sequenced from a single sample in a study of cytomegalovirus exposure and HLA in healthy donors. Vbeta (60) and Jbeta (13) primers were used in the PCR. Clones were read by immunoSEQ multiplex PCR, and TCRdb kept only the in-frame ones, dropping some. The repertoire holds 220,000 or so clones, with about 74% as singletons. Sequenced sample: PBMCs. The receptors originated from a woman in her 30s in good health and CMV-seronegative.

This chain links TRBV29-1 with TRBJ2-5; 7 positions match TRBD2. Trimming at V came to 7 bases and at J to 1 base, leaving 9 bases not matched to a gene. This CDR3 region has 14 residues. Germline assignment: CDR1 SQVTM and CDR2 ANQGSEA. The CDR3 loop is CSAGSPSGQETQYF. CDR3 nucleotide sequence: TGCAGCGCCGGGTCGCCTAGCGGCCAAGAGACCCAGTACTTC.

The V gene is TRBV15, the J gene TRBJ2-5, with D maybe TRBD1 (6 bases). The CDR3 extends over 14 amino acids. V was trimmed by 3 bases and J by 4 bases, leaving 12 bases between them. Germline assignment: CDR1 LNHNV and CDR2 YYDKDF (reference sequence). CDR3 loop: CATSRRTGSETQYF. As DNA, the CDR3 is TGTGCCACCAGCAGGCGTACAGGGTCAGAGACCCAGTACTTC.

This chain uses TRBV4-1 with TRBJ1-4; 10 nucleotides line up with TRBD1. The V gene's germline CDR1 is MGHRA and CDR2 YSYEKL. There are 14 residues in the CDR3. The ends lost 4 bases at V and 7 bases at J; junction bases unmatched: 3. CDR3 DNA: TGCGCCAGCAGCCCCGGGACAGGGGTTGAAAAACTGTTTTTT. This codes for CASSPGTGVEKLFF.

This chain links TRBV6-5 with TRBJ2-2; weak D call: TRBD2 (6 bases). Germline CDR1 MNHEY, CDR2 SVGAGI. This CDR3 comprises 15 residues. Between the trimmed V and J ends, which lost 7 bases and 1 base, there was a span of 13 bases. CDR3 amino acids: CASNKRAQNTGELFF. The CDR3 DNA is TGTGCCAGCAACAAGCGGGCCCAGAACACCGGGGAGCTGTTTTTT.

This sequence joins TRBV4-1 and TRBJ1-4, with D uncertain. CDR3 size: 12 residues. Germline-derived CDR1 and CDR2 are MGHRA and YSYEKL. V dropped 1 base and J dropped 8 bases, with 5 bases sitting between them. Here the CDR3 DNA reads TGCGCCAGCAGCCAAGCGGGGGAAAAACTGTTTTTT. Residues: CASSQAGEKLFF.

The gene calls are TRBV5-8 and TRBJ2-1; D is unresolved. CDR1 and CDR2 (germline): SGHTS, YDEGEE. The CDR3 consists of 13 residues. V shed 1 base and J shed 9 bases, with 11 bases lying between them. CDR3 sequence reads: CASSLRLASEQFF. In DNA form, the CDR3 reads TGTGCCAGCAGCTTGCGGTTAGCTAGTGAGCAGTTCTTC.

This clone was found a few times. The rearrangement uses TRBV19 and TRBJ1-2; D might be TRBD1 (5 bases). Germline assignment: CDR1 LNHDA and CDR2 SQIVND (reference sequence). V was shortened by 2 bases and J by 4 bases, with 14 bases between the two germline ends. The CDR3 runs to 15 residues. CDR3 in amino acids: CASSIPSAGVYGYTF. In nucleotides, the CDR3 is TGTGCCAGTAGTATACCGTCAGCGGGGGTCTATGGCTACACCTTC.

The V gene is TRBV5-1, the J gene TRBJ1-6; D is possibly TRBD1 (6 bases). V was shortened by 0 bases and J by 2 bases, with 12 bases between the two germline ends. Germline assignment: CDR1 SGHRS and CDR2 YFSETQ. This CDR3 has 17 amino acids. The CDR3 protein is CASSLVGGLTYNSPLHF. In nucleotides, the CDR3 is TGCGCCAGCAGCTTGGTCGGGGGGCTCACCTATAATTCACCCCTCCACTTT.

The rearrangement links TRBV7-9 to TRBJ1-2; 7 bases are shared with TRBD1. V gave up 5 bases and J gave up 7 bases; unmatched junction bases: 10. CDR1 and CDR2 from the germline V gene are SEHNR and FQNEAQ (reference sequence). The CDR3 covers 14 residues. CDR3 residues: CASSDDRVFVGYTF. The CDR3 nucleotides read TGTGCCAGCAGCGATGACAGGGTTTTCGTTGGCTACACCTTC.

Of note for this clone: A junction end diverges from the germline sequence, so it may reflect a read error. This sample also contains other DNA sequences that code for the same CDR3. The chain's CDR3 is CASSPDGLYNSPLHF. CDR3 in DNA: TGTGCCAGCAGTCCGGACGGACTCTATAATTCCCCCCTCCACTTT. V and J are TRBV11-1 and TRBJ1-6, with D unclear. Germline V gene lookup returns CDR1 SGHAT and CDR2 FQDESV (reference sequence). The CDR3 totals 15 residues.

The CDR3 bases are TGTGCCAGCAGAGAATCTAGCGCCCAAGAGACCCAGTACTTC. Translating it yields CASRESSAQETQYF. This chain uses TRBV6-5 with TRBJ2-5, with D perhaps TRBD2 (6 bases). Looked up from germline, CDR1 is MNHEY and CDR2 is SVGAGI. The CDR3 is 14 amino acids. V lost 6 bases and J 1 base, leaving 12 bases between the germline ends.

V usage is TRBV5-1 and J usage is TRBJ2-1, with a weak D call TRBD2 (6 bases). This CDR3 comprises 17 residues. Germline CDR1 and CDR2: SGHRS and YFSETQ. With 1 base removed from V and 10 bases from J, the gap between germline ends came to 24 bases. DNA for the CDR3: TGCGCCAGCAGCTTGACCGGGACTCTCAACCCACAATGGGAGCAGTTCTTC. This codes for CASSLTGTLNPQWEQFF.

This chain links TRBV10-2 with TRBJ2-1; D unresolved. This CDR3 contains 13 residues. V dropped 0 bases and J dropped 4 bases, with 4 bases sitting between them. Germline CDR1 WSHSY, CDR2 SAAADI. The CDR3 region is CASSESRYNEQFF. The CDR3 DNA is TGCGCCAGCAGTGAGTCGCGGTACAATGAGCAGTTCTTC.